This TCR beta chain was captured in a study of blood T cells in healthy people across ages. Study outcomes and limitations: With age, beta diversity per million T cells declined roughly linearly, significantly by over 35. Naive T cell percentage strongly correlated with TCR beta diversity.

A second PCR, run for roughly 6 to 11 cycles, used a sample-barcoded 5' primer plus a J-beta primer mix. TCRdb re-analysed the 5' RACE reads in MiXCR, keeping a single row per CDR3 protein. The sample lists around 1,900,000 distinct CDR3 sequences; 39% were seen once. CDR1 and CDR2 from the germline V gene are ENHRY and SYGVKD. V gave up 3 bases and J gave up 5 bases; unmatched junction bases: 5. The CDR3 has 15 amino acids. Healthy Caucasian individuals from Russia aged about 6 to 100 were enrolled as donors. A remark on this clonotype: The antigen is unknown.

Source material: blood. J is TRBJ2-4 and V is TRBV10-3, with 9 bases fitting TRBD1. This TCR was recovered from a human donor in good health. The CDR3 DNA reads TGTGCCATCAGTGACGGGACAGGGACCCAAAACATTCAGTACTTC. It is translated as CAISDGTGTQNIQYF.